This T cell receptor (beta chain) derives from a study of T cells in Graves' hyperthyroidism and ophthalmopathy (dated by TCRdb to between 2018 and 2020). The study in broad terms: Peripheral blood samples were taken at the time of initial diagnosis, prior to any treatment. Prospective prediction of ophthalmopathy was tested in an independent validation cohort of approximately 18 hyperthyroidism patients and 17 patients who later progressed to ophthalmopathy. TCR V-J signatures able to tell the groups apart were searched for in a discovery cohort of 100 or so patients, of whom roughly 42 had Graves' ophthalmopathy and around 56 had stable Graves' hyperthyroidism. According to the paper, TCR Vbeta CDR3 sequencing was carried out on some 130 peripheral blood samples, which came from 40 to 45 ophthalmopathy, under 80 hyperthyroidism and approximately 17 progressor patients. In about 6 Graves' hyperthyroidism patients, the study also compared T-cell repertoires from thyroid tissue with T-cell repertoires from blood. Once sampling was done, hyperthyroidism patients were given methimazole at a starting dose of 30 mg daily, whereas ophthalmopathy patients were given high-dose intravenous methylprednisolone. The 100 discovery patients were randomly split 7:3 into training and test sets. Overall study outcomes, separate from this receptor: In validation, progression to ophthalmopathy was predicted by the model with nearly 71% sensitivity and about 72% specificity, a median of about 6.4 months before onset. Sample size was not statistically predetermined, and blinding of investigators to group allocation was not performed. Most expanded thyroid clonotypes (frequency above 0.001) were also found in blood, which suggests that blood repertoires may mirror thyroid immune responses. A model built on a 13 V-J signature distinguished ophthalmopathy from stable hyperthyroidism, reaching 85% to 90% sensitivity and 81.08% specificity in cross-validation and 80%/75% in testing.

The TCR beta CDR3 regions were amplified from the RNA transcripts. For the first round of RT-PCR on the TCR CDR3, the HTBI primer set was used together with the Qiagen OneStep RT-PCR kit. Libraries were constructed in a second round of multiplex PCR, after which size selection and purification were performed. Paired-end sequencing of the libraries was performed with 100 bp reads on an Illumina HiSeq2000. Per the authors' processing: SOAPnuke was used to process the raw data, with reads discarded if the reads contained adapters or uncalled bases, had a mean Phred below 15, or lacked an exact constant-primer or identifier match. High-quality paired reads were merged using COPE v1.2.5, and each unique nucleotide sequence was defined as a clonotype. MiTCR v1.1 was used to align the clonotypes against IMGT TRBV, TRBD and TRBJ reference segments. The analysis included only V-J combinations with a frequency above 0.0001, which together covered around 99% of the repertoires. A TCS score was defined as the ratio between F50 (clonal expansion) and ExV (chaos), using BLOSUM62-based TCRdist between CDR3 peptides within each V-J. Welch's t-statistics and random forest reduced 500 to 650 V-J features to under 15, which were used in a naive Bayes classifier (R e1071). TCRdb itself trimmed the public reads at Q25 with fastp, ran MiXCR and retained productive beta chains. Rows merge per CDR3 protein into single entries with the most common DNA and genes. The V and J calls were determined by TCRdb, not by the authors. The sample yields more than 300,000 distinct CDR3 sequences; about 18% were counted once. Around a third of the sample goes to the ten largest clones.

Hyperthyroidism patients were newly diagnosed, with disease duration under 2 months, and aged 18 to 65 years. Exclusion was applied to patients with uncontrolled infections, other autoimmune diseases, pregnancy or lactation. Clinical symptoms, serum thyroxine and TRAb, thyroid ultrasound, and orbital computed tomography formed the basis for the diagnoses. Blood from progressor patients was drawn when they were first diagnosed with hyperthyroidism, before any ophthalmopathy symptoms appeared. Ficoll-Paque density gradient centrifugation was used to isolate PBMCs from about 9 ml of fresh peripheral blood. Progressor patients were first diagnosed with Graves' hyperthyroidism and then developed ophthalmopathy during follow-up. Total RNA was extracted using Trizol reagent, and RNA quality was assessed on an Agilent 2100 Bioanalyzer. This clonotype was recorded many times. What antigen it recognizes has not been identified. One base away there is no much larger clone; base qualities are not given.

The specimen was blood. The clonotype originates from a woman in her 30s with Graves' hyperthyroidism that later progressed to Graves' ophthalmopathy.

CDR3 reads: CASSPFTQEMNTEAFF. DNA sequence: TGCGCCAGCAGCCCGTTCACACAGGAAATGAACACTGAAGCTTTCTTT. The chain is encoded by TRBV5-1 joined to TRBJ1-1; TRBD1 is possibly the D segment (5 matching bases). The CDR3 covers 16 residues, taking in both the cysteine and the phenylalanine. Here the CDR3 DNA is all that survives: 48 bases in frame from base 1. According to the germline V gene, CDR1 reads SGHRS and CDR2 reads YFSETQ. A distance of 16 bases separates the germline ends of V and J, which lose 4 bases and 0 bases respectively.